The rows below give T cell receptor beta chains drawn from one sample of a study of control samples from healthy donors and cancer patients. The table came from immunoSEQ multiplex PCR; TCRdb's copy has only in-frame clones and leaves some out. The sample holds fewer than 25,000 clones, 65% to 90% seen once. The sequencing input was PBMCs. The receptors were sampled from a man in his sixties with head and neck cancer. CDR3s include the opening cysteine and the closing phenylalanine or tryptophan. Fields, in order: V gene, clone size, D gene, J gene, CDR3 DNA, CDR3 protein. A D gene is named only where the DNA matches it firmly. Only part of the rows carry a size: once, few, many, or a class if the clone is expanded.

TRBV11-2	-	TRBD1	TRBJ1-1	TGTGCCAGCAGCCCTTTCCGGGACAGGGGGCGTCTTGGCACTGAAGCTTTCTTT	CASSPFRDRGRLGTEAFF
TRBV28	-	-	TRBJ2-5	TGTGCCAGCAGTCTCCCCGGGACCCGGGAGACCCAGTACTTC	CASSLPGTRETQYF
TRBV5-6	-	TRBD1	TRBJ1-6	TGTGCCAGCAGCCGGGACAGGGGAAATTCACCCCTCCACTTT	CASSRDRGNSPLHF
TRBV2	medium-sized	-	TRBJ1-3	TGTGCCAGCAGTGAAGAGGGGAAGGGGATCTCTGGAAACACCATATATTTT	CASSEEGKGISGNTIYF
TRBV11-2	-	TRBD1	TRBJ2-1	TGTGCCAGCGGGGCAGGACAGGGCTATGGAAATGAGCAGTTCTTC	CASGAGQGYGNEQFF
TRBV11-3	-	-	TRBJ2-1	TGTGCCAGCAGCTTAGGGGGGGATTTTGAGCAGTTCTTC	CASSLGGDFEQFF
TRBV12-5	-	TRBD2	TRBJ2-3	TGTGCTAGTGATTTGGTGGTTCTAGCGGGGGGATATACGCAGTATTTT	CASDLVVLAGGYTQYF
TRBV7-8	-	-	TRBJ2-4	TGTGCCAGCAGCTTAGGCGGGGTCAAAAACATTCAGTACTTC	CASSLGGVKNIQYF
TRBV6-5	-	TRBD1	TRBJ2-7	TGTGCCAGCAACCGACAGGGGGCCTACGAGCAGTACTTC	CASNRQGAYEQYF
TRBV5-5	-	-	TRBJ2-7	TGTGCCAGCAGCTTGGGTGTCAGAACGGCCTACGAGCAGTACTTC	CASSLGVRTAYEQYF
TRBV5-1	-	-	TRBJ2-1	TGCGCCAGCAGAGGGGAATGGGTTCATGAGCAGTTCTTC	CASRGEWVHEQFF